These 3 T cell receptor beta chains originate from one sample sequenced in a study of CD8 T cells in Susac syndrome. RNA amounts of 0.5 to 1 ug underwent reverse transcription with random hexamers. TCRdb reanalysed the immunoSEQ multiplex PCR reads using MiXCR and keeps one entry per CDR3 protein. This repertoire shows 190,000 or so distinct CDR3 sequences, 85% to 95% found once; its top ten account for 0.07% to 0.095%. Specimen: CD4+ T cells from PBMCs. Receptor source: a human donor with multiple sclerosis.

This CDR3 reads CSVREYRGSTDTQYF. CDR3 DNA sequence: TGCAGCGTTCGGGAGTACAGGGGGAGCACAGATACGCAGTATTTT. The chain employs TRBV29-1 and TRBJ2-3; 8 bases match TRBD1. The CDR3 length is 15 residues. Germline-derived CDR1 and CDR2 are SQVTM and ANQGSEA. V was clipped by 5 bases and J by 0 bases; unmatched bases: 7.

The V and J genes are TRBV20-1 and TRBJ2-2; 10 nucleotides agree with TRBD1. The CDR3 consists of 16 residues. Germline loops: CDR1 DFQATT, CDR2 SNEGSKA (reference sequence). J was trimmed by 5 bases and V by 2 bases; bases with no gene match: 8. The CDR3 region has the DNA TGCAGTGCTAGACCGCCCGGGACAGGGGAAACCGGGGAGCTGTTTTTT. Translation gives CSARPPGTGETGELFF.

This clonotype was seen once. The rearrangement uses TRBV7-2 and TRBJ2-1; no clear D gene. CDR3 length: 13 residues. Trimming left V 0 bases short and J 5 bases short, with 5 bases between. The germline V gene encodes CDR1 SGHTA and CDR2 FQGNSA. The chain's CDR3 is CASSLASDNEQFF. The CDR3 nucleotides read TGTGCCAGCAGCTTAGCCTCGGACAATGAGCAGTTCTTC.